This TCR beta chain appears in the sequencing data of a study of blood T cell repertoires in COVID-19. Study details: The cDNA or gDNA used as material had been derived from T cells, B-cell-depleted T cells, or PBMCs.

Participants, about 18 to 90 years old, spanned fewer than 30 US areas. Authors' processing steps: From reference gene primer amplification, estimates of nucleated cell counts were derived. The method was immunoSEQ multiplex PCR; TCRdb's version includes in-frame clones alone and lacks a portion of them. V and J calls and clone size are given by that table; D and trimming were obtained from the DNA. The sample has roughly 420,000 clones, over 75% seen once. The CDR3 has 14 amino acids. Germline CDR1 reads SGHKS; CDR2 reads YYEKEE (reference sequence). Trimming removed 0 bases from V and 8 bases from J, with 9 bases in between.

Sequenced sample: PBMCs or T cells enriched from blood (not recorded which). This TCR was sampled from a woman in her 30s with acute COVID-19. The chain recombines TRBV5-5 with TRBJ1-6; TRBD1 might be the D (5 bases). Written as DNA, the CDR3 is TGTGCCAGCAGCTTGGTGGCGGGGGATTCACCCCTCCACTTT. It is translated as CASSLVAGDSPLHF.